This is a list of T cell receptor beta chains from one sample in a study of CD8+ T cells in alopecia areata. The table came from immunoSEQ multiplex PCR; TCRdb's copy has only in-frame clones and leaves some out. The profile shows roughly 190,000 clones, about three fifths of them singletons. Sequenced material: CD4+ T cells sorted from blood, taken at week 4, from a patient treated with tofacitinib. These receptors were obtained from a human donor with alopecia areata. The CDR3 runs from the conserved cysteine through the conserved F or W. The order of the fields is V gene, D gene, J gene, clone size, CDR3 DNA, CDR3 protein. The D gene is left open where the match is weak. Expanded clones get a size class; other rows say once, few or many, or leave the size out.

TRBV5-4	.	TRBJ1-1	.	TGTGCCAGCATCTCATCCGGGGGAACTGAAGCTTTCTTT	CASISSGGTEAFF
TRBV15	.	TRBJ2-7	.	TGTGCCACCAGCAGAGATCGGGGATACGAGCAGTACTTC	CATSRDRGYEQYF
TRBV4-3	TRBD1	TRBJ2-7	.	TGCGCCAGCAGCCACGAAATCGGGGACAGTTCCTACGAGCAGTACTTC	CASSHEIGDSSYEQYF
TRBV5-6	.	TRBJ2-3	.	TGTGCCAGCAGCTTAAAGGTGGCTAGCACAGATACGCAGTATTTT	CASSLKVASTDTQYF
TRBV27	.	TRBJ1-5	.	TGTGCCAGCAGTTTTTGGGGTCAGCCCCAGCATTTT	CASSFWGQPQHF
TRBV4-2	TRBD2	TRBJ2-2	few	TGTGCCAGCAGCCTTACACCGGGACTAAACACCGGGGAGCTGTTTTTT	CASSLTPGLNTGELFF
TRBV28	TRBD1	TRBJ1-5	.	TGTGCCAGCAGTACTCACAGGGGTCAGCCCCAGCATTTT	CASSTHRGQPQHF
TRBV29-1	.	TRBJ2-5	few	TGCAGCGTGGAGTGGGGGGCTGGGACCCAGTACTTC	CSVEWGAGTQYF
TRBV6-1	.	TRBJ2-6	.	TGTGCCAACAGTGTAGAGAGCTCTGGGGCCAACGTCCTGACTTTC	CANSVESSGANVLTF
TRBV5-1	.	TRBJ2-7	.	TGCGCCAGCAGCTTCGAGCCGAGGCTCGAGCAGTACTTC	CASSFEPRLEQYF
TRBV28	.	TRBJ1-5	.	TGTGCCAGCAGTTCCCCAATCCCTCAGCCCCAGCATTTT	CASSSPIPQPQHF
TRBV4-2	.	TRBJ2-3	.	TGTGCCAGCAGCCAAGCGGAGGGGCATACCACAGATACGCAGTATTTT	CASSQAEGHTTDTQYF
TRBV29-1	.	TRBJ1-2	.	TGCAGCGTTTCGGGACGGAGTAACTATGGCTACACCTTC	CSVSGRSNYGYTF
TRBV30	.	TRBJ2-5	.	TGTGCCTGGAGTGTTAAAGGGTGGAAGGGACAAGAGACCCAGTACTTC	CAWSVKGWKGQETQYF
TRBV30	.	TRBJ1-6	.	TGTGCCTGGAGTCCACCAGGCACTGGGAATTCACCCCTCCACTTT	CAWSPPGTGNSPLHF
TRBV11-2	TRBD2	TRBJ2-1	.	TGTGCCAGCAGCCCCCAATACGGCCGCGGGGGGGCCACTGAGCAGTTCTTC	CASSPQYGRGGATEQFF
TRBV6-5	TRBD1	TRBJ2-7	.	TGTGCCAGCAGAGTAACAGGGGGTTTCAACGAGCAGTACTTC	CASRVTGGFNEQYF
TRBV29-1	TRBD2	TRBJ2-3	.	TGCAGCGTTGGGACTAGCGGGCCGGGGGATACGCAGTATTTT	CSVGTSGPGDTQYF
TRBV29-1	.	TRBJ1-1	.	TGCAGCGTTTCGGGACTCCTGAACACTGAAGCTTTCTTT	CSVSGLLNTEAFF
TRBV5-6	TRBD1	TRBJ1-2	few	TGTGCCAGCACATGGACAGGGAGAGATGGGGGCTACACCTTC	CASTWTGRDGGYTF
TRBV6-1	TRBD1	TRBJ2-5	few	TGTGCCAGCGCACCTACACAGGGGGCCTGGGGGACCCAGTACTTC	CASAPTQGAWGTQYF
TRBV29-1	.	TRBJ2-3	.	TGCAGCGTTGAGAGGGTTTCGATCACAGATACGCAGTATTTT	CSVERVSITDTQYF
TRBV27	.	TRBJ2-3	.	TGTGCCAGCAGTACCGCCCCCGGGGCTACAGATACGCAGTATTTT	CASSTAPGATDTQYF
TRBV5-6	.	TRBJ1-1	.	TGTGCCAGCAGCTTGTATCGGGGCATGAACACTGAAGCTTTCTTT	CASSLYRGMNTEAFF
TRBV30	.	TRBJ1-2	.	TGTGCCTGGACAGTCTCGGCATATGGCTACACCTTC	CAWTVSAYGYTF
TRBV4-1	TRBD2	TRBJ2-7	.	TGCGCCAGCAGCCAGCTAGCGGGGGGGTACAACGAGCAGTACTTC	CASSQLAGGYNEQYF
TRBV9	TRBD1	TRBJ2-7	few	TGTGCCAGCAGCCTGGGACAGGGGGCATGGTACGAGCAGTACTTC	CASSLGQGAWYEQYF
TRBV6-5	TRBD1	TRBJ1-2	.	TGTGCCAGCAGTTATCGAACCTCGACAGGGAAGGAAGGCTACACCTTC	CASSYRTSTGKEGYTF
TRBV5-6	.	TRBJ2-1	.	TGTGCCAGCAGCTTGGGGACGGGAAATGAGCAGTTCTTC	CASSLGTGNEQFF
TRBV27	.	TRBJ2-7	few	TGTGCCAGCAGTTTATACCGCAGGGACTACGAGCAGTACTTC	CASSLYRRDYEQYF
TRBV30	.	TRBJ1-5	.	TGTGCCTGGAGTGTCCTCCCCGATACAGGCGGGGGGCCCCAGCATTTT	CAWSVLPDTGGGPQHF
TRBV6-5	TRBD1	TRBJ2-7	.	TGTGCCAGCAGGAAGGGGACAGGCACCTACGAGCAGTACTTC	CASRKGTGTYEQYF
TRBV29-1	.	TRBJ2-5	.	TGCAGCGTCCCCGACAGAGGGAATCAAGAGACCCAGTACTTC	CSVPDRGNQETQYF
TRBV7-6	.	TRBJ1-5	few	TGTGCCAGCAGCTTATTCCCAGGGGAGAATCAGCCCCAGCATTTT	CASSLFPGENQPQHF
TRBV9	.	TRBJ1-2	.	TGTGCCAGCAGTTCCAACGACTATGGCTACACCTTC	CASSSNDYGYTF
TRBV10-3	TRBD2	TRBJ2-3	.	TGTGCCATGTCTTTTAGCGGGGGCCAGGTAGATACGCAGTATTTT	CAMSFSGGQVDTQYF
TRBV30	.	TRBJ1-1	.	TGTGCCTGGAGTGTACGACAGAACACTGAAGCTTTCTTT	CAWSVRQNTEAFF